Each of the 30 T cell receptor beta chains below was sequenced from the same sample in a study of CD4 and CD8 cells across lung adenocarcinoma regions. TCRdb recomputed calls from the PCR reads with MiXCR, one row per CDR3 protein. Found here are 9,200 or so distinct CDR3 sequences, approximately 53% of them singletons; the top ten hold 47%. The sequenced sample consisted of CD8+ T cells from the margin of a lung tumor. The receptors originated from a female donor with lung adenocarcinoma. The CD4 and CD8 labels of this study may be unreliable.

The CDR3 DNA follows: TGTGCCAGCAGTCCTAGTGGCAATCAGCCCCAGCATTTT. Translating it yields CASSPSGNQPQHF. This chain joins TRBV27 and TRBJ1-5; D unresolved. This CDR3 is 13 amino acids long. In germline, CDR1 is MNHEY, CDR2 SMNVEV (reference sequence). V was cut by 5 bases and J by 2 bases, with 7 bases left in between.

This clonotype was counted a few times. The chain has TRBV3-1 and TRBJ1-1; 8 nucleotides line up with TRBD1. The CDR3 is 14 residues long. Germline V lookup: CDR1 LGHDT, CDR2 YNNKEL (reference sequence). Germline trimming cut 4 bases from V and 0 bases from J; bases unmatched to any gene: 1. CDR3 loop: CASSPTGVNTEAFF. The DNA for the CDR3 is TGTGCCAGCAGCCCGACAGGGGTGAACACTGAAGCTTTCTTT.

The chain joins TRBV6-1 to TRBJ2-3, with D unresolved. The J call may be in error: the DNA end matches TRBJ2-7 better. The CDR3 runs to 14 residues. Per the germline V gene, CDR1 is MNHNS and CDR2 is SASEGT. CDR3 bases: TGTGCCAGCAGTGAACCGGCAGCTAAAGACACGCAGTACTTC. Protein product: CASSEPAAKDTQYF.

This clonotype was detected only a few times. The chain uses TRBV7-2 and TRBJ2-1; no reliable D call. CDR1 is SGHTA, CDR2 FQGNSA, per germline. V lost 3 bases to trimming and J lost 6 bases, with 9 bases between them. The CDR3 spans 13 residues. The CDR3 region has the DNA TGTGCCAGCAGCTTCTCAACGGTCAATGAGCAGTTCTTC. Translated: CASSFSTVNEQFF.

The rearrangement uses TRBV24-1 and TRBJ2-6, with D hard to call. CDR1 is KGHDR, CDR2 SFDVKD, per germline. V lost 3 bases and J lost 0, with 5 bases in between. There are 15 residues in the CDR3. The CDR3 DNA is TGTGCCACCAGTGATACCAACTCTGGGGCCAACGTCCTGACTTTC. Translated: CATSDTNSGANVLTF.

This clonotype appeared once. The chain employs TRBV6-1 and TRBJ2-7; 11 bases are a match to TRBD2. This CDR3 comprises 16 residues. The V segment lost 3 bases and the J segment 2 bases; nucleotides outside the gene matches: 6. Germline V gene sequence: CDR1 MNHNS, CDR2 SASEGT. The CDR3 region is CASSDFLAGGTYEQYF. The CDR3 nucleotides are TGTGCCAGCAGTGATTTCCTAGCGGGAGGCACCTACGAGCAGTACTTC.

The V call is TRBV6-1, the J call TRBJ1-6, with 9 bases lining up with TRBD1. The trim removed 6 bases at V and 10 bases at J, leaving 13 bases unmatched. CDR3 length: 16 amino acids. Germline CDR1 is MNHNS and CDR2 is SASEGT. The CDR3 sequence is CASSSIMTGGGSPLHF. The CDR3 DNA reads as TGTGCCAGCAGCTCAATAATGACAGGGGGAGGCTCACCCCTCCACTTT.

On this clonotype itself: One end of the junction varies from germline; a read error may be responsible. The V and J genes are TRBV6-1 and TRBJ2-3; 8 bases map to TRBD2. The CDR3 length is 16 residues. Germline loops: CDR1 MNHNS, CDR2 SASEGT. In nucleotides, the CDR3 is TGTGCCAGCAGTGAAGACACGGGAGGGGCCAAAAATACGCAGTATTTC. Its protein product is CASSEDTGGAKNTQYF.

For this clonotype: A junction boundary mismatches the germline segment, possibly from a read error. The chain couples TRBV6-1 to TRBJ2-3; D possibly corresponds to TRBD2 (6 bases). The CDR3 has 16 amino acids. The germline gives CDR1 MNHNS, CDR2 SASEGT. The CDR3 loop is CASGGYGRPSQETQYF. The DNA of the CDR3 is TGTGCCAGCGGGGGGTACGGACGCCCTAGCCAAGAGACGCAGTATTTC.

This clonotype is deemed medium-sized (0.01 to 0.1%). The chain uses TRBV6-5 and TRBJ1-2; TRBD1 is a possible D gene (6 bases). Germline V gene sequence: CDR1 MNHEY, CDR2 SVGAGI. V was trimmed by 4 bases and J by 7 bases, leaving 16 bases between them. The CDR3 sequence is 14 residues long. In nucleotides, the CDR3 is TGTGCCAGCAGTTCCTGGCAAGGGGGAAGTGGCTACACCTTC. Residues: CASSSWQGGSGYTF.

V usage is TRBV27 and J usage is TRBJ2-5; tentative D call: TRBD1 (6 bases). The end of the DNA fits TRBJ2-7 better, so the J call may be wrong. Per the germline V gene, CDR1 is MNHEY and CDR2 is SMNVEV (reference sequence). This CDR3 has 15 amino acids. The CDR3: CASSEGMGALYEQYF. The CDR3 region has the DNA TGTGCCAGCAGCGAAGGTATGGGGGCCCTCTACGAGCAGTACTTC.

By share, this clonotype ranks as medium-sized. The rearrangement uses TRBV27 and TRBJ2-1; possible D gene TRBD1, 5 bases. Germline-derived CDR1 and CDR2 are MNHEY and SMNVEV (reference sequence). CDR3 length: 17 amino acids. Trimming removed 5 bases at V and 0 bases at J, with 17 bases between. The CDR3 reads CASSPGAGPSSYNEQFF. Written as DNA, the CDR3 is TGTGCCAGCAGTCCTGGGGCAGGGCCGAGCTCCTACAATGAGCAGTTCTTC.

Worth noting for this clonotype: Germline and junction disagree at one end, which may indicate a read error. J is TRBJ2-5 and V is TRBV27; D ambiguous. This CDR3 is 11 amino acids long. Germline CDR1 reads MNHEY; CDR2 reads SMNVEV (reference sequence). CDR3 region: CAGRDQDTQYF. The CDR3 DNA follows: TGTGCGGGCCGTGACCAAGATACCCAGTACTTC.

This clonotype was picked up many times. V usage is TRBV27 and J usage is TRBJ2-7, with TRBD2 matching 16 bases. The V and J ends lost 7 bases and 8 bases, in that order; junction bases with no gene match: 11. Germline V gene lookup returns CDR1 MNHEY and CDR2 SMNVEV (reference sequence). There are 16 residues in the CDR3. CDR3 residues: CASTPGTSGRGAKQYF. In DNA, the CDR3 is TGTGCCAGCACCCCAGGGACTAGCGGGAGGGGGGCAAAGCAGTACTTC.

In regard to this clonotype: Mismatch with germline at one junction end may stem from a read error. The CDR3 DNA reads TGTGCCAGCAGCTTAGCGCCTAGCGGATGGAACAATGAGCAGTTTTTT. It codes for CASSLAPSGWNNEQFF. The chain has TRBV11-1 and TRBJ2-1, with 7 bases lining up with TRBD2. The CDR3 contains 16 residues. Germline CDR1 is SGHAT and CDR2 is FQDESV (reference sequence).

This chain uses TRBV10-1 with TRBJ2-4; D remains ambiguous. Judging by the DNA end, TRBJ2-3 fits better; the J call may be wrong. This CDR3 comprises 14 residues. From germline, CDR1 is WNHNN and CDR2 SYGVQD (reference sequence). In DNA form, the CDR3 reads TGCCGCGTCACGGGCCGGCGAGCCAAAAACATGCAGTATTTT. Protein: CRVTGRRAKNMQYF.

The genes are TRBV27 and TRBJ1-4, with 8 bases matching TRBD1. Germline CDR1 is MNHEY and CDR2 is SMNVEV (reference sequence). The CDR3 is made up of 16 amino acids. J was trimmed by 8 bases and V by 5 bases; bases with no gene match: 13. The CDR3 DNA reads TGTGCCAGCAGTCCGGACAGGGATGGTGGTCGCGAAAAACTGTTTTTT. Translation: CASSPDRDGGREKLFF.

This clonotype was seen at least ten times. This chain joins TRBV27 and TRBJ1-3, with no clear D. The CDR3 runs 14 residues. From germline, CDR1 is MNHEY and CDR2 SMNVEV (reference sequence). The V gene lost 2 bases and the J gene lost 0 bases, with 5 bases spanning the gap. In DNA, the CDR3 is TGTGCCAGCAGTTTAGGCCGCTCTGGAAACACCATATATTTT. Translation gives CASSLGRSGNTIYF.

Worth noting for this clonotype: This may stem from a read error, because a much larger clone lies one nucleotide away. V is TRBV27 and J is TRBJ1-1; no firm D call. V was pared by 8 bases and J by 10 bases, with 17 bases between. Germline CDR1 is MNHEY and CDR2 is SMNVEV (reference sequence). This CDR3 has 12 amino acids. CDR3 loop: CASLGPGGRAFF. For the CDR3, the DNA is TGTGCCAGCTTAGGACCGGGTGGTCGAGCTTTCTTT.

This clonotype is labeled as medium-sized. CDR3 loop: CASSVAGTSGYNEQFF. CDR3 bases: TGCGCCAGCAGTGTTGCTGGGACTAGCGGATACAATGAGCAGTTCTTC. The chain couples TRBV10-1 to TRBJ2-1, with 11 bases lining up with TRBD2. The CDR3 is 16 residues long. The germline CDR1 and CDR2 sequences are WNHNN and SYGVQD (reference sequence). Trimming at V came to 4 bases and at J to 4 bases, leaving 6 bases not matched to a gene.

J is TRBJ2-3 and V is TRBV10-2, with D perhaps TRBD1 (6 bases). CDR1 is WSHSY and CDR2 is SAAADI in the germline V gene. The V end lost 3 bases, the J end lost 4 bases, and 11 bases lay between the germline ends. CDR3 size: 14 residues. The CDR3 region is CASSDRQAPDTQYF. CDR3 coding DNA: TGCGCCAGCAGTGACCGACAGGCCCCAGATACGCAGTATTTT.

This clonotype was observed a handful of times. Its ends do not fully match the called genes, so a read error is possible. The V gene is TRBV25-1, the J gene TRBJ2-3; 10 bases align to TRBD1. The germline CDR1 and CDR2 sequences are MGHDK and SYGVNS. CDR3 length: 14 residues. The CDR3 protein is CASSETGGRETQYF. In DNA form, the CDR3 reads TGTGCCAGCAGTGAGACAGGGGGCCGAGAGACCCAGTACTTT.

The chain combines TRBV27 with TRBJ2-4, with D perhaps matching TRBD1 (5 bases). Trimming removed 4 bases from V and 13 bases from J, with 23 bases in between. In germline, CDR1 is MNHEY, CDR2 SMNVEV (reference sequence). The CDR3 has 15 amino acids. The CDR3: CASSYAGPETDMQYF. CDR3 DNA sequence: TGTGCCAGCAGTTACGCAGGGCCTGAAACAGATATGCAGTACTTC.

The V and J genes are TRBV4-1 and TRBJ2-7, with D possibly being TRBD1 (6 bases). Trimming removed 1 base from V and 0 bases from J, with 10 bases in between. The length of the CDR3 is 15 residues. Germline V gives CDR1 MGHRA, CDR2 YSYEKL. The CDR3 sequence: CASSQGGRVSYEQYF. The CDR3 DNA sequence: TGCGCCAGCAGCCAAGGGGGGCGGGTCTCCTACGAGCAGTACTTC.

The chain is built from TRBV5-1 and TRBJ2-3, with 8 bases that match TRBD1. Germline loops: CDR1 SGHRS, CDR2 YFSETQ. The CDR3 length is 14 residues. Unmatched junction bases numbered 4, after V lost 2 bases and J lost 5 bases. CDR3 region: CASSFGQGGDTQYF. The CDR3 coding sequence is TGCGCCAGCAGCTTCGGACAGGGCGGAGATACGCAGTATTTT.

Notes on this clonotype: One end of the junction fails to match germline, which may point to a read error. The rearrangement uses TRBV10-1 and TRBJ2-4; D gene uncertain. The CDR3 has 14 residues. Germline V gene data show CDR1 as WNHNN and CDR2 as SYGVQD (reference sequence). CDR3 nucleotide sequence: TGCGGCGGCACGGGCCTGCGAGCCACAAACATTCAGTACTTC. Translation: CGGTGLRATNIQYF.

The rearrangement links TRBV7-2 to TRBJ2-1, with TRBD2 as a possible D gene (6 bases). Trimming shortened V by 5 bases and J by 12 bases, and 26 bases separated the two germline ends. The CDR3 sequence is 16 residues long. The germline gives CDR1 SGHTA, CDR2 FQGNSA. The CDR3 DNA is TGTGCCAGCAGCAGTAGATCTTTCGGGGGACCAGATGCGCAGTTCTTC. As protein: CASSSRSFGGPDAQFF.

The genes are TRBV7-3 and TRBJ2-7, with TRBD2 matching over 8 bases. The J call is doubtful: the DNA matches TRBJ2-1 better. The length of the CDR3 is 13 residues. Germline-derived CDR1 and CDR2 are SGHTA and FQGTGA. As DNA, the CDR3 is TGTGCCAGCAGCTTTCAGCGGGAGACTGAGCAGTTCTTC. As protein: CASSFQRETEQFF.

As regards this clonotype: Its ends do not fully match the called genes, so a read error is possible. CDR3 coding DNA: TGTGCTAGCAGCCCGGACCAAGAGACCCAGTACTTC. This gives the protein CASSPDQETQYF. The chain couples TRBV7-7 to TRBJ2-5; no reliable D call. The CDR3 has 12 residues. The germline gives CDR1 SSHAT, CDR2 FNYEAQ (reference sequence).

The chain recombines TRBV6-1 with TRBJ2-1; D ambiguous. The V gene lost 7 bases and the J gene lost 8 bases, with 12 bases spanning the gap. Germline-derived CDR1 and CDR2 are MNHNS and SASEGT. The CDR3 length is 12 residues. The CDR3 sequence is CASIGRADEQFF. CDR3 nucleotide sequence: TGTGCCAGCATCGGTAGGGCCGATGAGCAGTTCTTC.